One sample yielded the 2 T cell receptor beta chains listed below, sequenced in a study of regulatory T cells in long-lasting Graves disease. Arm-PCR of CDR3 regions and iRepertoire HTBI primers were the basis on which TCR beta libraries were built. TCRdb analysed the multiplex PCR reads with MiXCR anew, one entry per CDR3 protein. The table records about 540,000 distinct CDR3 sequences, approximately 13% of them present only once. Time point in this sample: newly diagnosed GD, antithyroid drugs for less than 3 months. PBMC RNA served as the TCR library source. The sample also formed part of further work on T cells in Graves' hyperthyroidism and ophthalmopathy.

The sample in question was peripheral blood mononuclear cells (PBMCs), obtained at new diagnosis, from a patient treated with antithyroid drugs. These receptor sequences come from a young man with Graves disease.

A few counts support this clonotype. The rearrangement links TRBV20-1 to TRBJ2-1, with 10 positions matching TRBD2. This CDR3 comprises 15 residues. The J segment lost 2 bases and the V segment lost 6 bases, leaving 7 bases of the junction unmatched. CDR1 is DFQATT and CDR2 is SNEGSKA in the germline V gene (reference sequence). CDR3 protein: CSAWSGREAYNEQFF. The CDR3 DNA reads as TGCAGTGCCTGGAGCGGGAGGGAGGCCTACAATGAGCAGTTCTTC.

In its sample, this clonotype was seen a few times. The chain links TRBV6-1 to TRBJ1-5, with 8 bases lining up with TRBD1. The V gene's germline CDR1 is MNHNS and CDR2 SASEGT. The CDR3 has 16 amino acids. J was trimmed by 0 bases and V by 5 bases; bases with no gene match: 6. CDR3 sequence (DNA): TGTGCCAGCAGTCTTACAGGGGGGAATAGCAATCAGCCCCAGCATTTT. It yields the protein CASSLTGGNSNQPQHF.